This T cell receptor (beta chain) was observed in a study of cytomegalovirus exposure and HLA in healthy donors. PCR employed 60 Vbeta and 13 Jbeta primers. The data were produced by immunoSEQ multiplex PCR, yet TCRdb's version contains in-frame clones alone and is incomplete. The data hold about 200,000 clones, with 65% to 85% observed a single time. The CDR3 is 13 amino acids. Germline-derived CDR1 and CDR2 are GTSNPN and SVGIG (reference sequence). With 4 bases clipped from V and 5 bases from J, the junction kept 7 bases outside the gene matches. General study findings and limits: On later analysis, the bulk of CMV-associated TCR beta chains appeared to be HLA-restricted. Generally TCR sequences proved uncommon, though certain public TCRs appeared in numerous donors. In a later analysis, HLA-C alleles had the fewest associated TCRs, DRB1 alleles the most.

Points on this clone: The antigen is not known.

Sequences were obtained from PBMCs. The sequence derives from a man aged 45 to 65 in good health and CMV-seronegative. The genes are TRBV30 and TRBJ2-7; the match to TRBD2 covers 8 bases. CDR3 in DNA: TGTGCCTGGAATACGGGAGGGCCAAACGAGCAGTACTTC. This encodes CAWNTGGPNEQYF.